A single sample gave rise to the 31 T cell receptor beta chains below, sequenced in a study of blood T cell repertoires in COVID-19. Libraries were prepared by immunoSEQ multiplex PCR; TCRdb keeps only in-frame clonotypes and omits some of them. The table has about 200,000 clones, roughly 89% seen once. The specimen was peripheral blood. All receptors derive from a middle-aged man with acute or convalescent COVID-19.

The rearrangement links TRBV7-8 to TRBJ1-6; no clear D gene. This CDR3 has 16 residues. Trimming left V 3 bases short and J 1 base short, with 10 bases between. Germline V gives CDR1 SGHVS, CDR2 FQNEAQ. The CDR3 is CASSFLENSYNSPLHF. CDR3 DNA: TGTGCCAGCAGCTTCTTGGAGAATTCCTATAATTCACCCCTCCACTTT.

The chain couples TRBV6-4 to TRBJ2-7; TRBD1 is a possible D gene (5 bases). The germline V gene encodes CDR1 MRHNA and CDR2 SNTAGT. V was cut by 0 bases and J by 7 bases, with 16 bases left in between. This CDR3 has 15 amino acids. The CDR3 is CASSDSGTRAGEQYV. In DNA form, the CDR3 reads TGTGCCAGCAGTGACTCAGGTACCCGAGCAGGGGAGCAGTACGTC.

This clone was seen a single time. The gene calls are TRBV18 and TRBJ1-5; D is perhaps TRBD1 (6 bases). Trimming pared 4 bases from V and 7 bases from J, leaving 11 bases between. The CDR3 has 13 amino acids. The V gene's germline CDR1 is KGHSH and CDR2 LQKENI. For the CDR3, the DNA is TGTGCCAGCTCACTAGGGGGAACGCAGCCCCAGCATTTT. It specifies CASSLGGTQPQHF.

The chain recombines TRBV28 with TRBJ1-6; 7 nucleotides match TRBD1. Trimming took 3 bases from V and 5 from J; bases not matched to a gene: 7. This CDR3 comprises 16 residues. Germline V CDR1 and CDR2: MDHEN, SYDVKM. CDR3 in DNA: TGTGCCAGCAGTTTGAGGGCAGGGGGACATAATTCACCCCTCCACTTT. Protein sequence: CASSLRAGGHNSPLHF.

The V call is TRBV7-9, the J call TRBJ1-5, with TRBD1 matching over 9 bases. Germline assignment: CDR1 SEHNR and CDR2 FQNEAQ (reference sequence). This CDR3 has 15 residues. J gave up 4 bases and V 5 bases, and 6 bases lay outside the gene matches. CDR3 region: CASSQTGGFNQPQHF. The CDR3 bases are TGTGCCAGCAGCCAGACAGGGGGATTTAATCAGCCCCAGCATTTT.

The gene calls are TRBV5-1 and TRBJ2-3; 11 bases match TRBD2. V lost 3 bases and J lost 1; bases outside the gene matches: 4. The length of the CDR3 is 16 residues. In germline, CDR1 is SGHRS, CDR2 YFSETQ. In DNA, the CDR3 is TGCGCCAGCAGCTCCCTGACTAGCGGGGGCACAGATACGCAGTATTTT. Protein: CASSSLTSGGTDTQYF. The full variable domain, completed using reference TRBV5-1 and TRBJ2-3, is KAGVTQTPRYLIKTRGQQVTLSCSPISGHRSVSWYQQTPGQGLQFLFEYFSETQRNKGNFPGRFSGRQFSNSRSEMNVSTLELGDSALYLCASSSLTSGGTDTQYFGPGTRLTVL.

The V call is TRBV28, the J call TRBJ2-7; 8 nucleotides agree with TRBD1. The germline V gene has CDR1 MDHEN and CDR2 SYDVKM. V lost 6 bases and J lost 4; bases outside the gene matches: 8. The CDR3 is 14 residues long. The DNA of the CDR3 is TGTGCCAGCAGAACAGCCACAGGGGGGTACGAGCAGTACGTC. Protein: CASRTATGGYEQYV.

This clone was detected once. The chain links TRBV7-9 to TRBJ2-1; 12 bases are a match to TRBD1. With V trimmed by 3 bases and J by 6 bases, 3 bases remained unmatched. This CDR3 region has 15 residues. Germline CDR1 is SEHNR and CDR2 is FQNEAQ (reference sequence). The chain's CDR3 is CASSLGQGASNEQFF. Written as DNA, the CDR3 is TGTGCCAGCAGCTTGGGACAGGGGGCTTCCAATGAGCAGTTCTTC. The full variable domain, rest sourced from reference TRBV7-9 and TRBJ2-1, is DTGVSQNPRHKITKRGQNVTFRCDPISEHNRLYWYRQTLGQGPEFLTYFQNEAQLEKSRLLSDRFSAERPKGSFSTLEIQRTEQGDSAMYLCASSLGQGASNEQFFGPGTRLTVL.

This chain links TRBV2 with TRBJ1-6; 7 bases match TRBD1. Germline V gene lookup returns CDR1 SNHLY and CDR2 FYNNEI. This CDR3 is built from 14 residues. Losses at the gene ends were 5 bases for V and 9 bases for J; bases not matched to a gene: 7. CDR3 in amino acids: CASSYQGGSSPLHF. In nucleotides, the CDR3 is TGTGCCAGCAGTTACCAGGGGGGTAGTTCACCCCTCCACTTT.

Only a few counts were recorded for this clone. This sequence joins TRBV28 and TRBJ2-1; TRBD1 is a possible D gene (5 bases). The germline gives CDR1 MDHEN, CDR2 SYDVKM. The V end was cut by 10 bases, the J end by 8 bases, with 18 bases between. The CDR3 is made up of 13 amino acids. The CDR3 spells CATTGPNAYEQFF. In DNA, the CDR3 is TGTGCCACCACAGGACCGAATGCGTATGAGCAGTTCTTC.

This clone was seen just once. The chain joins TRBV6-2 or TRBV6-3 to TRBJ2-3, with TRBD1 as a possible D gene (5 bases). V gave up 6 bases and J gave up 10 bases, with 14 bases separating them. The CDR3 has 12 residues. Per the germline V gene, CDR1 is MNHEY and CDR2 is SVGEGT. In DNA form, the CDR3 reads TGTGCCAGCAGCGCCATTGGCAGGGCGCAGTATTTT. It is translated as CASSAIGRAQYF.

This sequence joins TRBV27 and TRBJ1-1; the match to TRBD1 covers 7 bases. The CDR3 has 13 amino acids. The V segment lost 4 bases and the J segment 8 bases; nucleotides outside the gene matches: 7. Germline lookup yields CDR1 MNHEY and CDR2 SMNVEV (reference sequence). CDR3 nucleotides: TGTGCCAGCAGTTGGTCAGGGGGTGCCGAAGCTTTCTTT. Amino acid sequence: CASSWSGGAEAFF.

The chain employs TRBV19 and TRBJ1-2, with D possibly being TRBD1 (5 bases). The CDR3 loop spans 18 amino acids. Germline loops: CDR1 LNHDA, CDR2 SQIVND (reference sequence). Trimming took 4 bases from V and 1 from J, leaving 22 bases between them. CDR3 sequence reads: CASSTRSGVTRNNYGYTF. DNA of the CDR3: TGTGCCAGTAGTACACGTTCGGGGGTCACGAGAAATAACTATGGCTACACCTTC.

This chain links TRBV29-1 with TRBJ2-7, with D maybe TRBD1 (6 bases). The germline CDR1 and CDR2 sequences are SQVTM and ANQGSEA. V gave up 5 bases and J gave up 7 bases, with 15 bases separating them. The CDR3 consists of 12 residues. The CDR3 bases are TGCAGCGTTCGGACAGCCGGCGGGGAGCAGTACTTC. It encodes CSVRTAGGEQYF.

The chain is built from TRBV18 and TRBJ1-1, with TRBD1 matching 7 bases. Germline assignment: CDR1 KGHSH and CDR2 LQKENI. The CDR3 loop spans 16 amino acids. Unmatched junction bases numbered 7, after V lost 1 base and J lost 2 bases. The CDR3 region is CASSPLGRGTNTEAFF. The CDR3 DNA follows: TGTGCCAGCTCACCACTGGGCAGGGGGACTAACACTGAAGCTTTCTTT.

As to this clone: Other DNA sequences of this sample code for an identical CDR3. The chain couples TRBV27 to TRBJ1-5; possible D gene TRBD1, 5 bases. CDR3 length equals 13 residues. Looked up from germline, CDR1 is MNHEY and CDR2 is SMNVEV (reference sequence). V lost 3 bases to trimming and J lost 7 bases, with 10 bases between them. The CDR3 sequence is CASSFRVGQPQHF. CDR3 in DNA: TGTGCCAGCAGTTTCAGGGTTGGGCAGCCCCAGCATTTT.

The chain combines TRBV21-1 with TRBJ2-3; whether TRBD2, the table's D call, matches the DNA was not checked. TRBV21-1 is assigned pseudogene status. The CDR3 has 17 amino acids. The CDR3 sequence: CASRISVAPSSTDTQYF. CDR3 coding DNA: TGTGCCAGCAGGATAAGCGTAGCTCCGTCCAGCACAGATACGCAGTATTTT.

The gene calls are TRBV27 and TRBJ1-1, with 7 bases aligning to TRBD1. Germline values: CDR1 MNHEY, CDR2 SMNVEV (reference sequence). V dropped 5 bases and J dropped 1; count of bases not matched to a gene: 4. This CDR3 spans 14 amino acids. The CDR3 region has the DNA TGTGCCAGCAGTGTCGACAGGGCGAACACTGAAGCTTTCTTT. Translated: CASSVDRANTEAFF.

J is TRBJ1-6 and V is TRBV18; 9 bases align to TRBD1. This CDR3 region has 17 residues. V gave up 2 bases and J gave up 9 bases; unmatched junction bases: 11. Germline V gene lookup returns CDR1 KGHSH and CDR2 LQKENI. The CDR3 DNA reads TGTGCCAGCTCACCAAACACCCCCGGACAGGGGAGTTCACCCCTCCACTTT. The encoded protein is CASSPNTPGQGSSPLHF.

V is TRBV14 and J is TRBJ2-6, with a possible D match to TRBD1 (5 bases). V lost 4 bases and J lost 4, with 14 bases in between. This CDR3 is built from 16 residues. Germline V CDR1 and CDR2: SGHDN, FVKESK. This CDR3 is CASSRQVGAGANVLTF. The CDR3 DNA sequence: TGTGCCAGCAGCCGTCAGGTTGGGGCCGGGGCCAACGTCCTGACTTTC.

This clone occurred once. The chain links TRBV6-5 to TRBJ1-5, with D perhaps matching TRBD1 (5 bases). From germline, CDR1 is MNHEY and CDR2 SVGAGI. Trimming cost V 11 bases and J 2 bases, with 16 bases left between them. The CDR3 loop spans 14 amino acids. CDR3 in amino acids: CAVPNPGGNQPQHF. The CDR3 region has the DNA TGTGCCGTCCCGAATCCGGGGGGCAATCAGCCCCAGCATTTT.

The genes are TRBV30 and TRBJ2-1, with 9 bases identical to TRBD1. With 3 bases clipped from V and 2 bases from J, the junction kept 5 bases outside the gene matches. Germline CDR1 GTSNPN, CDR2 SVGIG (reference sequence). The CDR3 has 15 residues. CDR3 bases: TGTGCCTGGAGCCTAGGACAGGGGCCCTACAATGAGCAGTTCTTC. It yields the protein CAWSLGQGPYNEQFF.

The V and J genes are TRBV7-9 and TRBJ1-1; 9 bases map to TRBD1. CDR3 length: 14 residues. V lost 5 bases, J lost 6 bases, and 7 bases stayed unmatched. The germline V gene has CDR1 SEHNR and CDR2 FQNEAQ (reference sequence). The CDR3 DNA reads as TGTGCCAGCAGCCCCCAGGGACAGGGTCCTGAAGCTTTCTTT. Its protein product is CASSPQGQGPEAFF.

The rearrangement uses TRBV4-2 and TRBJ1-5; TRBD1 aligns across 7 bases. Germline trimming cut 4 bases from V and 5 bases from J; bases unmatched to any gene: 8. This CDR3 spans 15 amino acids. Germline V gene lookup returns CDR1 LGHNA and CDR2 YNFKEQ. The CDR3 protein is CASSPEGQGDQPQHF. DNA for the CDR3: TGTGCCAGCAGCCCGGAGGGGCAGGGGGATCAGCCCCAGCATTTT.

The chain recombines TRBV5-1 with TRBJ2-2; 11 bases map to TRBD2. From germline, CDR1 is SGHRS and CDR2 YFSETQ. CDR3 length: 18 residues. Trimming removed 2 bases from V and 2 bases from J; junction bases left unmatched: 8. The CDR3 DNA sequence: TGCGCCAGCAGCTTACCTACTAGCGGGGGAACCAACACCGGGGAGCTGTTTTTT. It codes for CASSLPTSGGTNTGELFF.

The chain has TRBV24-1 and TRBJ1-2, with a weak D call TRBD1 (6 bases). Germline V gene lookup returns CDR1 KGHDR and CDR2 SFDVKD. V lost 4 bases and J lost 2, with 13 bases in between. The CDR3 extends over 15 amino acids. The CDR3 coding sequence is TGTGCCACCAGTGAGGCAGGGGTGGGGAACTATGGCTACACCTTC. Protein product: CATSEAGVGNYGYTF.

The chain links TRBV9 to TRBJ1-3; a possible D gene is TRBD1 (5 bases). The CDR3 length is 17 residues. V was pared by 0 bases and J by 0 bases, with 13 bases between. CDR1 SGDLS and CDR2 YYNGEE come from the germline V gene. The CDR3, as DNA: TGTGCCAGCAGCGTAGAATCAGGGCCGAGCTCTGGAAACACCATATATTTT. As protein: CASSVESGPSSGNTIYF. Complete variable domain (other parts from reference TRBV9 and TRBJ1-3): DSGVTQTPKHLITATGQRVTLRCSPRSGDLSVYWYQQSLDQGLQFLIQYYNGEERAKGNILERFSAQQFPDLHSELNLSSLELGDSALYFCASSVESGPSSGNTIYFGEGSWLTVV.

This chain joins TRBV24-1 and TRBJ2-2; tentatively, D is TRBD2 (6 bases). V was pared by 1 base and J by 2 bases, with 10 bases between. CDR1 and CDR2 from the germline V gene are KGHDR and SFDVKD. This CDR3 has 16 residues. This CDR3 reads CATSDFTSLNTGELFF. The DNA for the CDR3 is TGTGCCACCAGTGATTTTACTAGCCTAAACACCGGGGAGCTGTTTTTT.

This chain links TRBV9 with TRBJ2-2; possible D gene TRBD1, 6 bases. The V end was cut by 3 bases, the J end by 0 bases, with 12 bases between. The CDR3 has 16 residues. Per germline, CDR1 SGDLS and CDR2 YYNGEE. Written as DNA, the CDR3 is TGTGCCAGCAGCGACAGGGACCCAACGAACACCGGGGAGCTGTTTTTT. Translated, it gives CASSDRDPTNTGELFF.

The J gene is TRBJ2-2, the V gene TRBV10-2, with 11 bases matching TRBD1. The CDR3 loop spans 13 amino acids. Germline loops: CDR1 WSHSY, CDR2 SAAADI. V lost 8 bases, J lost 8 bases, and 4 bases stayed unmatched. The CDR3 nucleotides read TGCGCCAGCGGGACAGGGGGTCTAGGGGAGCTGTTTTTT. Protein product: CASGTGGLGELFF.

This chain connects TRBV5-1 to TRBJ1-6; D not resolved. CDR1 SGHRS and CDR2 YFSETQ come from the germline V gene. With 0 bases removed from V and 8 bases from J, the gap between germline ends came to 15 bases. The CDR3 length is 16 residues. Here the CDR3 reads CASSLEAEGTDSPLHF. CDR3 DNA sequence: TGCGCCAGCAGCTTGGAGGCCGAGGGTACGGATTCACCCCTCCACTTT.